The rows below give T cell receptor beta chains drawn from one sample of a study of blood T cell repertoires in COVID-19. The method was immunoSEQ multiplex PCR; TCRdb's version includes in-frame clones alone and lacks a portion of them. The data contain some 150,000 clones, about nine tenths of them singletons. The sequenced sample was peripheral blood. The receptors derive from a woman aged 50 to 60 with acute or convalescent COVID-19. The CDR3 runs from the conserved cysteine through the conserved F or W. Each record gives: CDR3 DNA, CDR3 protein, D gene, clone size, V gene, J gene. A D gene is named only where the DNA matches it firmly. Clone size is given for some rows only: seen once, a few or many times, or a class if the clone is expanded.

cdr3_nt: TGTGCCAGCAGCCCGCGACACGCCGTCACAGATACGCAGTATTTT
cdr3_aa: CASSPRHAVTDTQYF
d_call: NA
clone_size: NA
v_call: TRBV11-2
j_call: TRBJ2-3

cdr3_nt: TGTGCCAGCTCACTAGACCAGGACAGGGTTTTAACTGAAGCTTTCTTT
cdr3_aa: CASSLDQDRVLTEAFF
d_call: TRBD1
clone_size: NA
v_call: TRBV18
j_call: TRBJ1-1

cdr3_nt: TGTGCCAGTAGTATGACTAGCGGGGCCTACAATGAGCAGTTCTTC
cdr3_aa: CASSMTSGAYNEQFF
d_call: TRBD2
clone_size: NA
v_call: TRBV19
j_call: TRBJ2-1

cdr3_nt: TGCGCCAGCAGCTACACAGCGGACCCCTACAATGAGCAGTTCTTC
cdr3_aa: CASSYTADPYNEQFF
d_call: NA
clone_size: NA
v_call: TRBV5-1
j_call: TRBJ2-1

cdr3_nt: TGTGTCAGAAGCCCGTTACTAGCGGGAAATGCAGATACGCAGTATTTT
cdr3_aa: CVRSPLLAGNADTQYF
d_call: NA
clone_size: NA
v_call: TRBV7-5
j_call: TRBJ2-3

cdr3_nt: TGTGCCAGCAGTTTAGGGGAGCAGCCCCAGCATTTT
cdr3_aa: CASSLGEQPQHF
d_call: NA
clone_size: NA
v_call: TRBV12-3/TRBV12-4
j_call: TRBJ1-5

cdr3_nt: TGTGCCACCGACAGGGGCGGAAACACCATATATTTT
cdr3_aa: CATDRGGNTIYF
d_call: TRBD1
clone_size: NA
v_call: TRBV12-3/TRBV12-4
j_call: TRBJ1-3

cdr3_nt: TGTGCCAGCAGGAGGACAGGGAGCTCCTACGAGCAGTACTTC
cdr3_aa: CASRRTGSSYEQYF
d_call: TRBD1
clone_size: once
v_call: TRBV6-6
j_call: TRBJ2-7

cdr3_nt: TGTGCCATCAGTGGTATGGCGGGGGGGGACAATGAGCAGTTCTTC
cdr3_aa: CAISGMAGGDNEQFF
d_call: TRBD2
clone_size: NA
v_call: TRBV10-3
j_call: TRBJ2-1

cdr3_nt: TGTGCCAGCTCACCACCGGTGACAGAACACTACGAGCAGTACTTC
cdr3_aa: CASSPPVTEHYEQYF
d_call: NA
clone_size: NA
v_call: TRBV18
j_call: TRBJ2-7

cdr3_nt: TGTGCCTGGAGTGCAGGGGCAGTAGGTGAAGCTTTCTTT
cdr3_aa: CAWSAGAVGEAFF
d_call: NA
clone_size: few
v_call: TRBV30
j_call: TRBJ1-1

cdr3_nt: TGTGCCAGCAGTTACCATTACACTAGCAGCACAGATACGCAGTATTTT
cdr3_aa: CASSYHYTSSTDTQYF
d_call: NA
clone_size: few
v_call: TRBV6-5
j_call: TRBJ2-3

cdr3_nt: TGTGCCAGCAGCCACCGACCCGGGACAGGGGGATACTACGAGCAGTACTTC
cdr3_aa: CASSHRPGTGGYYEQYF
d_call: TRBD1
clone_size: NA
v_call: TRBV3-1/TRBV3-2
j_call: TRBJ2-7

cdr3_nt: TGTGCCAGCAGCGCAACAGGGTCTGGAAACACCATATATTTT
cdr3_aa: CASSATGSGNTIYF
d_call: NA
clone_size: NA
v_call: TRBV9
j_call: TRBJ1-3

cdr3_nt: TGCGCCAGCAGCTACCCCCGGACTAGCGGGGGTGGAGATACGCAGTATTTT
cdr3_aa: CASSYPRTSGGGDTQYF
d_call: TRBD2
clone_size: NA
v_call: TRBV5-1
j_call: TRBJ2-3

cdr3_nt: TGTGCCTGGACCAGGGGCAATCAGCCCCAGCATTTT
cdr3_aa: CAWTRGNQPQHF
d_call: NA
clone_size: NA
v_call: TRBV30
j_call: TRBJ1-5

cdr3_nt: TGTGCCAGCAGCTTCCCGGGACAGGGGTTCCACGAGCAGTACTTC
cdr3_aa: CASSFPGQGFHEQYF
d_call: TRBD1
clone_size: NA
v_call: TRBV7-2
j_call: TRBJ2-7

cdr3_nt: TGTGCCAGCAGCTTACTGCGGGAGCTCATCGAGGACGGGGAGCTGTTTTTT
cdr3_aa: CASSLLRELIEDGELFF
d_call: TRBD2
clone_size: NA
v_call: TRBV13
j_call: TRBJ2-2

cdr3_nt: TGTGCCAGCTCACCACTCGACGGATTCGGGGCCGGGGAGCTGTTTTTT
cdr3_aa: CASSPLDGFGAGELFF
d_call: NA
clone_size: NA
v_call: TRBV18
j_call: TRBJ2-2

cdr3_nt: TGTGCCAGTAGTATTCCCGGCGGGACCCAGTACTTC
cdr3_aa: CASSIPGGTQYF
d_call: NA
clone_size: NA
v_call: TRBV19
j_call: TRBJ2-5

cdr3_nt: TGTGCCAGCAGCTTAGTCTCGGTCTCTGGGGCCAACGTCCTGACTTTC
cdr3_aa: CASSLVSVSGANVLTF
d_call: NA
clone_size: NA
v_call: TRBV7-3
j_call: TRBJ2-6